A selection of T cell receptor beta chains follows, all from one sample in a study of blood T cell repertoires in COVID-19. Generated by immunoSEQ multiplex PCR, the TCRdb table keeps only in-frame clones and is missing some. The table lists around 50,000 clones, approximately 90% of them singletons. The source material was peripheral blood. These receptor sequences come from a woman older than 75 with COVID-19, enrolled during active disease. The CDR3 runs from the conserved cysteine through the conserved F or W. A D gene is named only where the DNA matches it firmly. Clone size is given for some rows only: seen once, a few or many times, or a class if the clone is expanded.

.,TRBV6-1,.,TRBJ1-2,TGTGCCAGCAGTGAAAGGGCGGGATATGGCTACACCTTC,CASSERAGYGYTF
.,TRBV27,.,TRBJ2-7,TGTGCCAGCAGTTTATTACCGTTTGTTGGGCAGAGACCCTACGAGCAGTACTTC,CASSLLPFVGQRPYEQYF
.,TRBV19,.,TRBJ2-3,TGTGCCAGTAGCCTACTAAGTCCCTCCACAGATACGCAGTATTTT,CASSLLSPSTDTQYF
.,TRBV3-1/TRBV3-2,TRBD1,TRBJ2-2,TGTGCCAGCAGCCAACGGGCTGGGACAGGGGGAACCGGGGAGCTGTTTTTT,CASSQRAGTGGTGELFF
.,TRBV19,TRBD1,TRBJ2-6,TGTGCCAGTAGTATAGCTGGGACAGACCTCTCTGGGGCCAACGTCCTGACTTTC,CASSIAGTDLSGANVLTF
.,TRBV5-1,TRBD2,TRBJ2-3,TGCGCCAGCACCGACCGACTAGCGGGGGCGGGGGATACGCAGTATTTT,CASTDRLAGAGDTQYF
.,TRBV3-1/TRBV3-2,TRBD2,TRBJ2-1,TGTGCCAGCAGCTCCCGGGGGGGCTCCTACAATGAGCAGTTCTTC,CASSSRGGSYNEQFF
.,TRBV7-2,.,TRBJ2-1,TGTGCCAGCAGCTTAAGGACTCCATACAATGAGCAGTTCTTC,CASSLRTPYNEQFF
.,TRBV19,.,TRBJ1-4,TGTGCCAGTAGTACCCCAACCCCCCGGGGTGAAAAACTGTTTTTT,CASSTPTPRGEKLFF
once,TRBV4-1,.,TRBJ2-3,TGCGCCAGCAGCCAACCAGGGACAGATACGCAGTATTTT,CASSQPGTDTQYF
.,TRBV3-1/TRBV3-2,.,TRBJ1-4,TGTGCCAGCAGCCCAGGGGTCGGACCGTGGGAAAAACTGTTTTTT,CASSPGVGPWEKLFF
.,TRBV6-6,.,TRBJ2-1,TGTGCCAGCAAGTCTGGGGGCGAGGGCAATGAGCAGTTCTTC,CASKSGGEGNEQFF
.,TRBV15,TRBD2,TRBJ2-5,TGTGCCACCCTTAGACCGGGACTAGCAACGGAGACCCAGTACTTC,CATLRPGLATETQYF
.,TRBV7-9,.,TRBJ1-1,TGTGCCAGCAGCTTCCCCGGACATGGTGCTGAAGCTTTCTTT,CASSFPGHGAEAFF
.,TRBV7-2,TRBD2,TRBJ2-1,TGTGCCAGCAGCTTAGCAGTTAGAGGAGCGGGGGGCAAATACAATGAGCAGTTCTTC,CASSLAVRGAGGKYNEQFF
.,TRBV30,.,TRBJ2-5,TGTGCCTGCCAGGGAGGAGAGACCCAGTACTTC,CACQGGETQYF
.,TRBV6-4,TRBD1,TRBJ1-1,TGTGCCAGCAGACCGGACAGGTTGAACACTGAAGCTTTCTTT,CASRPDRLNTEAFF
.,TRBV25-1,TRBD1,TRBJ2-3,TGTGCCAGCAGTAAAGGGGGGACAGGGCAAGATACGCAGTATTTT,CASSKGGTGQDTQYF
.,TRBV5-1,TRBD1,TRBJ1-1,TGCGCCAGCAGCCCCGGGACAGCTTTCACTGAAGCTTTCTTT,CASSPGTAFTEAFF
.,TRBV5-5,.,TRBJ1-4,TGTGCCAGCAGCTCCCGGGGACAATTGATCGGACCAGAAAAACTGTTTTTT,CASSSRGQLIGPEKLFF
.,TRBV4-1,.,TRBJ1-2,TGCGCCAGCAGCCAAGATTTCGCGGAGGGGGGGCGAGTGACTGGCTACACCTTC,CASSQDFAEGGRVTGYTF
once,TRBV4-2,TRBD2,TRBJ2-7,TGTGCCAGCAGCCAGGCGGGACTAGCGGGGGCGACTTACGAGCAGTACTTC,CASSQAGLAGATYEQYF
.,TRBV5-8,TRBD1,TRBJ1-1,TGTGCCAGCAGCTTGCTAGGACAGGGGCATGTGAACACTGAAGCTTTCTTT,CASSLLGQGHVNTEAFF
once,TRBV6-5,.,TRBJ2-3,TGTGCCAGCAGTTCTCCCTCGGGCGGGGGCACAGATACGCAGTATTTT,CASSSPSGGGTDTQYF
.,TRBV7-9,.,TRBJ1-1,TGTGCCAGCAGCTCCGGAGGCGACACTGAAGCTTTCTTT,CASSSGGDTEAFF
.,TRBV7-8,.,TRBJ2-1,TGTGCCAGCAGCCAGGGGCGGGGAGAGCAGTTCTTC,CASSQGRGEQFF
.,TRBV3-1/TRBV3-2,TRBD1,TRBJ2-7,TGTGCCAGCAGCCAAGGAACAGGGGGTAACGAGCAGTACTTC,CASSQGTGGNEQYF
.,TRBV27,.,TRBJ1-1,TGTGCCAGCAGTTTATCTCCCGCAGGATACACTGAAGCTTTCTTT,CASSLSPAGYTEAFF
.,TRBV5-1,.,TRBJ1-3,TGCGCCAGCAGCTTAAATTCTCGAGGCAGGGCGACCGGAAACACCATATATTTT,CASSLNSRGRATGNTIYF
.,TRBV5-1,.,TRBJ1-1,TGCGCCAGCAGCTTTAACGGACAGAACACTGAAGCTTTCTTT,CASSFNGQNTEAFF
.,TRBV7-7,TRBD2,TRBJ2-3,TGTGCCAGCAGCTTAGGAACTAGCGGAGCGGCAGATACGCAGTATTTT,CASSLGTSGAADTQYF
.,TRBV5-1,TRBD2,TRBJ2-3,TGCGCCAGCAGCACTTCTAGCGGGGGGGCAGATACGCAGTATTTT,CASSTSSGGADTQYF
once,TRBV27,TRBD1,TRBJ2-7,TGTGCCAGCAGTTTCAACGCGCGGGACAGGGTAGGCTACGAGCAGTACTTC,CASSFNARDRVGYEQYF
.,TRBV6-1,TRBD1,TRBJ1-3,TGTGCCAGCAGTGAAGCCGGGACAGGGCTTTCTGGAAACACCATATATTTT,CASSEAGTGLSGNTIYF
.,TRBV2,TRBD1,TRBJ2-7,TGTGCCAGCAGTGGAGGGACAGGGGGGAGATACGAGCAGTACTTC,CASSGGTGGRYEQYF
.,TRBV9,.,TRBJ1-2,TGTGCCAGCAGCGTAACCCTACCGCGGCGGGATGGCTACACCTTC,CASSVTLPRRDGYTF
.,TRBV5-4,.,TRBJ1-6,TGTGCCAGCAGCTTCTACAGGGATAATTCACCCCTCCACTTT,CASSFYRDNSPLHF
once,TRBV27,.,TRBJ2-3,TGTGCCAGCAGTCATGAGGCAGATACGCAGTATTTT,CASSHEADTQYF
.,TRBV18,.,TRBJ1-6,TGTGCCAGCTCACCAGGGGCCCTCTATAATTCACCCCTCCACTTT,CASSPGALYNSPLHF
.,TRBV11-1,TRBD1,TRBJ2-7,TGTGCCAGCAGGGAACACGGGACAGGCTCAGACGAGCAGTACTTC,CASREHGTGSDEQYF
.,TRBV10-2,TRBD1,TRBJ2-2,TGCGCCAGCAGTGAATACCCAGGGGGCTTTGACACCGGGGAGCTGTTTTTT,CASSEYPGGFDTGELFF
.,TRBV6-1,TRBD1,TRBJ2-7,TGTGCCAGCAGTGACCCTGGGACAGGGAAGCAGTACTTC,CASSDPGTGKQYF
.,TRBV27,TRBD1,TRBJ2-7,TGTGCCAGCAGCTCCTCCGGGACAGGGGGCAAAAGCTCCTACGAGCAGTACTTC,CASSSSGTGGKSSYEQYF
.,TRBV19,.,TRBJ1-5,TGTGCCAGTAGTCAAAGGGGAATCAATCAGCCCCAGCATTTT,CASSQRGINQPQHF
.,TRBV7-9,TRBD1,TRBJ1-4,TGTGCCAGCAGCGGGACAGAACGGATTAATGAAAAACTGTTTTTT,CASSGTERINEKLFF
.,TRBV6-5,.,TRBJ2-1,TGTGCCAGCAGACCAGGGGGGACTAATGAGCAGTTCTTC,CASRPGGTNEQFF
.,TRBV4-2,TRBD2,TRBJ2-5,TGTGCCAGCAGCCACCCCATGACTAGCGGGGGAGAGACCCAGTACTTC,CASSHPMTSGGETQYF